The 3 T cell receptor beta chains below all came from one sample that was sequenced in a study of beta chain features in type 1 diabetes. Study-wide points: Shorter TCRB CDR3s, moderately but significantly so, marked every one of the four CD4+ subsets in Type 1 diabetes patients.

No antigen has been assigned to these receptors. The isolated RNA, all of it, was reverse transcribed, so expressed TCRB transcripts were what got sequenced. Repertoires were generated with immunoSEQ multiplex PCR, while TCRdb's copy carries only in-frame clones and drops some. The data hold some 170,000 clones, with around 63% observed a single time. The specimen sequenced was naive CD4+ T cells from blood. These receptors came from a young man with type 1 diabetes.

This CDR3 reads CASSYSPGTEAFF. CDR3 bases: TGTGCCAGCAGTTACTCGCCAGGGACTGAAGCTTTCTTT. The chain couples TRBV6-5 to TRBJ1-1; tentative D call: TRBD1 (5 bases). V gave up 0 bases and J gave up 5 bases, with 7 bases separating them. CDR3 length: 13 amino acids. Germline lookup yields CDR1 MNHEY and CDR2 SVGAGI.

This clone occurred a few times. This chain joins TRBV7-8 and TRBJ2-3; 8 bases agree with TRBD1. Germline-derived CDR1 and CDR2 are SGHVS and FQNEAQ. With V trimmed by 5 bases and J by 1 base, 5 bases remained unmatched. This CDR3 region has 15 residues. The CDR3 loop is CASSTGQGGTDTQYF. The CDR3 nucleotides are TGTGCCAGCAGCACCGGACAGGGCGGCACAGATACGCAGTATTTT.

V gene TRBV4-3 combines with J gene TRBJ2-3; weak D call: TRBD1 (5 bases). V lost 1 base and J lost 3, with 14 bases in between. CDR1 LGHNA and CDR2 YSLEER come from the germline V gene. There are 16 residues in the CDR3. The CDR3 sequence is CASSQGGSQGTDTQYF. The CDR3 DNA follows: TGCGCCAGCAGCCAAGGAGGATCCCAGGGTACAGATACGCAGTATTTT.